This T cell receptor (beta chain) derives from a study of cytomegalovirus exposure and HLA in healthy donors. This clone was found a few times. The antigen remains undetermined. The study, taken as a whole, reports: Later analysis revealed greater clonal expansion in HLA-associated TCR beta chains than in equally common others. Fewer N-insertions than the roughly 600-donor mean were reportedly shown by an Asian-associated ancestry cluster in a later analysis. An analysis done earlier found most TCR beta V segments productive about 87% or about 30% of the time.

Both 60 Vbeta primers and 13 Jbeta primers went into the PCR. Assay: immunoSEQ multiplex PCR; the TCRdb copy retains only in-frame clones and omits some. The table has about 240,000 clones, approximately 81% seen once; the top ten hold about 7.5%. V dropped 4 bases and J dropped 2 bases, with 12 bases sitting between them. The CDR3 has 14 amino acids. Germline V CDR1 and CDR2: SGHDT, YYEEEE. This chain uses TRBV5-6 with TRBJ1-2; D is unclear. The clonotype was recovered from a woman aged 55-70 years in good health and CMV-seropositive. Sequenced material: PBMCs. DNA for the CDR3: TGTGCCAGCAGCCCCGAGGGTCAAAACTATGGCTACACCTTC. This sequence encodes CASSPEGQNYGYTF.